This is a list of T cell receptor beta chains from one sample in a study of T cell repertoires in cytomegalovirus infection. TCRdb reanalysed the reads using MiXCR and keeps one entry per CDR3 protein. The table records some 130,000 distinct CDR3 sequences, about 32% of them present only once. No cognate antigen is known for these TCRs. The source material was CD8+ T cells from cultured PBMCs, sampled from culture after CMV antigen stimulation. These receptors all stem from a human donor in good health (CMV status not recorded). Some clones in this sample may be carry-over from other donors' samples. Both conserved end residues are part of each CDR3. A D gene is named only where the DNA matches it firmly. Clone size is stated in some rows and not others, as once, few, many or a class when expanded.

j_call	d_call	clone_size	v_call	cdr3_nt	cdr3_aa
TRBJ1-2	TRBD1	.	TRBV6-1	TGTGCCAGCAGTGAATGGGCAGGGGGAAATGGCTACACCTTC	CASSEWAGGNGYTF
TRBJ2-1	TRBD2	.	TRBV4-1	TGCGCCAGCAGCCAAGAGAGACTAGCGCTAGACAATGAGCAGTTCTTC	CASSQERLALDNEQFF
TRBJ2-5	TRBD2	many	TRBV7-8	TGTGCCAGCAGCTTAGGCGGGGGGGGGTGGGAGACCCAGTACTTC	CASSLGGGGWETQYF
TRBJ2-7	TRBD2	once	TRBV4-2	TGTGCCAGCAGCCAAGGACTAGCGGGGGGCAACGAGCAGTACTTC	CASSQGLAGGNEQYF
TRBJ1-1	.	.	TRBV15	TGTGCCACCGGGGGGGGGCGAGGAACTGAAGCTTTCTTT	CATGGGRGTEAFF
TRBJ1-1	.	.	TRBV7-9	TGTGCCAGCAGCTTAGTGGGCAATACGGTGGACACTGAAGCTTTCTTT	CASSLVGNTVDTEAFF
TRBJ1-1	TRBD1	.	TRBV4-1	TGCGCCAGCAGCGAGCGTACGGGACAGTTAAGAGTTGAAGCTTTCTTT	CASSERTGQLRVEAFF
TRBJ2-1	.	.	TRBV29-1	TGCAGCGTTGTAGATCGTTGGGGAGAAAGCAATGAGCAGTTCTTC	CSVVDRWGESNEQFF
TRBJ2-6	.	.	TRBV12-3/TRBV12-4	TGTGCCAGCAGTTTTACAGCTCCTGGGGCCAACGTCCTGACTTTC	CASSFTAPGANVLTF
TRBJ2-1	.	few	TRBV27	TGTGCCAGCAGTTTATCGCTACAGGGCACTGAGCAGTTCTTC	CASSLSLQGTEQFF
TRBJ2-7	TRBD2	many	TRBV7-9	TGTGCCAGCAGCAACCTAGCGGAGGGGACCTACGAGCAGTACTTC	CASSNLAEGTYEQYF
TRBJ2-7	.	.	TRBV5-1	TGCGCCAGCAGCTTGGTCTCAAGCTCCTACGAGCAGTACTTC	CASSLVSSSYEQYF